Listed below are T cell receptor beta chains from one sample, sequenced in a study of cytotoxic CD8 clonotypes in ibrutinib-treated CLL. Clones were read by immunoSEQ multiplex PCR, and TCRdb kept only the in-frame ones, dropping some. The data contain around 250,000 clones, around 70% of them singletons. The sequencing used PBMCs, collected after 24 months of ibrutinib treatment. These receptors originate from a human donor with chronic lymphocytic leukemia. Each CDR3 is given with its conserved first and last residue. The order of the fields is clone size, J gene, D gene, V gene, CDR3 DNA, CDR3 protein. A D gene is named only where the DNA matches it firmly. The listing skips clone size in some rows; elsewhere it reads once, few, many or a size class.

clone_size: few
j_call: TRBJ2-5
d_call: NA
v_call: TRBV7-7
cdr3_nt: TGTGCTAGCAGCAGGGTCGCCCTTGCAGAGACCCAGTACTTC
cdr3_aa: CASSRVALAETQYF

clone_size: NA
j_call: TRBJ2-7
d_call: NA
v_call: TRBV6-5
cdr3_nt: TGTGCCAGCAGTTTTCAGGGACCCCACTACGAGCAGTACTTC
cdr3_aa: CASSFQGPHYEQYF

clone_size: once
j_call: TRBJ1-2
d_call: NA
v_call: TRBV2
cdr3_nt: TGTGCCAGCAGTGAGACCCGACAAGGAGGCTACACCTTC
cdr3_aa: CASSETRQGGYTF

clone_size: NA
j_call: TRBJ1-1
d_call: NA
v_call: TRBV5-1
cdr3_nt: TGCGCCAGCAGCTTGGTGGCACCGAGGGACACTGAAGCTTTCTTT
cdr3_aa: CASSLVAPRDTEAFF

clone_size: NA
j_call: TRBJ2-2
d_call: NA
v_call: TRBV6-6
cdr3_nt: TGTGCCAGCAGGTCTGACAGGTTAAGAAACACCGGGGAGCTGTTTTTT
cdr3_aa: CASRSDRLRNTGELFF

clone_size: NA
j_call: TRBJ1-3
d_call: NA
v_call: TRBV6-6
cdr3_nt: TGTGCCAGCAGTTACTCGACCGGGTCTGGAAACACCATATATTTT
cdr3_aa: CASSYSTGSGNTIYF

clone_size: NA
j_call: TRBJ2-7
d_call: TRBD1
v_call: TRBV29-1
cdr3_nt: TGCAGCGTGGTTAACAGGGGGGTTGGCTACGAGCAGTACTTC
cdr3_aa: CSVVNRGVGYEQYF

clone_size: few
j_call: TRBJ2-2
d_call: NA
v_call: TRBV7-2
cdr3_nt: TGTGCCAGCAGTTTAGAGTGGGGCGGGGAGCTGTTTTTT
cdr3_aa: CASSLEWGGELFF

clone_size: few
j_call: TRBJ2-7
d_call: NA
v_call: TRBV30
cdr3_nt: TGTGCCTGGAGTCCCGGAATCATGGGTGAGCAGTACTTC
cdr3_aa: CAWSPGIMGEQYF

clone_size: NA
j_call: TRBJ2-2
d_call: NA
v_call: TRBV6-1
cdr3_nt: TGTGCCAGCAGTGTCCCATCCCAGGGGTTCTACACCGGGGAGCTGTTTTTT
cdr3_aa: CASSVPSQGFYTGELFF

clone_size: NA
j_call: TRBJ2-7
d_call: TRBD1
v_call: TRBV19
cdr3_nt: TGTGCCAGTAGTATGACAGGGGCCTCCTACGAGCAGTACTTC
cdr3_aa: CASSMTGASYEQYF

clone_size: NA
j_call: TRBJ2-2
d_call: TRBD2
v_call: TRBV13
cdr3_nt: TGTGCCAGCAGCTTAGGAGTATCGGGAGGGAACACCGGGGAGCTGTTTTTT
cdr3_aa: CASSLGVSGGNTGELFF

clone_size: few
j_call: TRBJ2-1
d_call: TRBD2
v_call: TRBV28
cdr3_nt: TGTGCCAGCATCTCGTATGGGCGGGAGTCGGACAATGAGCAGTTCTTC
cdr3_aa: CASISYGRESDNEQFF

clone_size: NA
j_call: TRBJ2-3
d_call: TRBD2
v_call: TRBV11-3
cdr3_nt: TGTGCCAGCAGCTTAGGGGTGACTAGCGGAGCTAGCACAGATACGCAGTATTTT
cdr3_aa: CASSLGVTSGASTDTQYF

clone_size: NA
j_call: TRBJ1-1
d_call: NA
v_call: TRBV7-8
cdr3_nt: TGTGCCAGCAGCCCCGTGACGGGGGGAAGAAAAACTGAAGCTTTCTTT
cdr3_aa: CASSPVTGGRKTEAFF

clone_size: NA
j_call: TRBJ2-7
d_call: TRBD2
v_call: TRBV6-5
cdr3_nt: TGTGCCAGCAGTACTAGGACTAGTTTGGTCTACGAGCAGTACTTC
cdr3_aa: CASSTRTSLVYEQYF

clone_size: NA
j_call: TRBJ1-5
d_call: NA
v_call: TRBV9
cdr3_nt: TGTGCCAGCAGCGCTAGGGGGGCGTCCAATCAGCCCCAGCATTTT
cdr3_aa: CASSARGASNQPQHF

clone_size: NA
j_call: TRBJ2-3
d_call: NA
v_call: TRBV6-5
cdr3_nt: TGTGCCAGCAGTTACGCTCTCACAGATACGCAGTATTTT
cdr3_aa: CASSYALTDTQYF

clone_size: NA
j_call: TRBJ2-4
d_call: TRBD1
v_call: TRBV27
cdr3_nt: TGTGCCAGCAGTTTACGGGCAGGGGGCCTGGAAAACATTCAGTACTTC
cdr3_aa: CASSLRAGGLENIQYF

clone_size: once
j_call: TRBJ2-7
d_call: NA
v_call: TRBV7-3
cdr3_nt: TGTGCCAGCAGCCCAGAGGGGGGGGGCACCTACGAGCAGTACTTC
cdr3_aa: CASSPEGGGTYEQYF

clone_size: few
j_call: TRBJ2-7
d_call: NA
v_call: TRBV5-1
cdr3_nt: TGCGCCAGCAGCCCAGGGGTTGCTGTCAGCTCCTACGAGCAGTACTTC
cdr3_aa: CASSPGVAVSSYEQYF

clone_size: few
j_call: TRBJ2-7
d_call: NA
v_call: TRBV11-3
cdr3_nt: TGTGCCAGCAGCTTAGAGGGTGGCGAGCAGTACTTC
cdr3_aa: CASSLEGGEQYF

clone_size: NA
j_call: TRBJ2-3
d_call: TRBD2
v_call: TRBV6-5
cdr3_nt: TGTGCCAGCAGTTCCTCCTCTCCCGGGGGGACGCATTTT
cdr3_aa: CASSSSSPGGTHF

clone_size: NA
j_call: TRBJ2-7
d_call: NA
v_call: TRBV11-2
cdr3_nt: TGTGCCAGCAGCTTAACTCCCTCATGGACCTACGAGCAGTACTTC
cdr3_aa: CASSLTPSWTYEQYF

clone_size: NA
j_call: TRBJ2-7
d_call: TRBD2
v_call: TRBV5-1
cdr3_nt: TGCGCCAGCAGGCGCGCAAAGGGACTAGGACACTCCTACGAGCAGTACTTC
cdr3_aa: CASRRAKGLGHSYEQYF

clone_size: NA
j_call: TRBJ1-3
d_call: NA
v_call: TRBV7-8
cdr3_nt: TGTGCCAGCAGCTTTTCCTTCTCTGGAAACACCATATATTTT
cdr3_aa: CASSFSFSGNTIYF

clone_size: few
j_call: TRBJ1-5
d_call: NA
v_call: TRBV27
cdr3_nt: TGTGCCAGCAGTCCCGACAGAAATCAGCCCCAGCATTTT
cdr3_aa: CASSPDRNQPQHF

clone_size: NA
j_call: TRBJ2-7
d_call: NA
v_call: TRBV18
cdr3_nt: TGTGCCAGCTCACAGGCGGAGGCTCGCGGAAGCTCCTACGAGCAGTACTTC
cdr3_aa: CASSQAEARGSSYEQYF

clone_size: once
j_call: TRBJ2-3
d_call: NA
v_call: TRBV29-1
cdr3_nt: TGCAGCGTTGCGTGGGAGACAGATACGCAGTATTTT
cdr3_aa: CSVAWETDTQYF

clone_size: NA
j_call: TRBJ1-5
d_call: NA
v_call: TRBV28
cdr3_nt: TGTGCCAGCAGTATACAGGGAGCAAATCAGCCCCAGCATTTT
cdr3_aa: CASSIQGANQPQHF

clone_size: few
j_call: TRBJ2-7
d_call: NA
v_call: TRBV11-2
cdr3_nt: TGTGCCAGCAGGGACTTGAGAGGGCAGTACGAGCAGTACTTC
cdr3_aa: CASRDLRGQYEQYF

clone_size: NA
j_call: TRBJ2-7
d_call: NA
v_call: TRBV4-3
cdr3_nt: TGCGCCAGCAGCCAAGATAGAAGCACAGAATACTACGAGCAGTACTTC
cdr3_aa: CASSQDRSTEYYEQYF

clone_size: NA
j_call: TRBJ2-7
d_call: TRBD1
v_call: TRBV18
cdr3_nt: TGTGCCAGCTCAAGAACCGGGACAGGGTACGAGCAGTACTTC
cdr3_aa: CASSRTGTGYEQYF

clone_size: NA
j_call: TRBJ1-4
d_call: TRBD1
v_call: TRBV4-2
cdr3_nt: TGTGCCAGCAGCCAGCTTCACAGGGGATTGAATGAAAAACTGTTTTTT
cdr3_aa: CASSQLHRGLNEKLFF

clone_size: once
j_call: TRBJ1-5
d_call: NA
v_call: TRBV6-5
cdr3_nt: TGTGCCAGCAGACAAAGGGGGAATCAGCCCCAGCATTTT
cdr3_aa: CASRQRGNQPQHF

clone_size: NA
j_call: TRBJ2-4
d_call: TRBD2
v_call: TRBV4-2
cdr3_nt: TGTGCCAGCAGCCAAGAGGGGACTAGCGGATACATTCAGTACTTC
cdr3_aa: CASSQEGTSGYIQYF

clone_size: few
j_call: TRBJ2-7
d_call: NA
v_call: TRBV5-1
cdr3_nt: TGCGCCAGCAGCTTGGCAGGGACGGACGAGCAGTACTTC
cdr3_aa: CASSLAGTDEQYF

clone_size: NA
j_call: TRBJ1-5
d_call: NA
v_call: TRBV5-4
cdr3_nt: TGTGCCAGCAGCTTCATGGGGGGCGGTCAGCCCCAGCATTTT
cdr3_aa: CASSFMGGGQPQHF

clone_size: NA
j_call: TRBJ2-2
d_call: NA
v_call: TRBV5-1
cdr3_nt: TGCGCCAGCAGCTTTCGACAGAACACCGGGGAGCTGTTTTTT
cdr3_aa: CASSFRQNTGELFF

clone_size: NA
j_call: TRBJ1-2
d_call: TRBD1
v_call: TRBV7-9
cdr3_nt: TGTGCCAGCAGCACAGGGGTTCCGGGCCTCTATGGCTACACCTTC
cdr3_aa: CASSTGVPGLYGYTF

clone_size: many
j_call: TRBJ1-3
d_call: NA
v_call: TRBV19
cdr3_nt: TGTGCCAGTACCAGAGACCGAGACTCTGGAAACACCATATATTTT
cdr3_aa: CASTRDRDSGNTIYF

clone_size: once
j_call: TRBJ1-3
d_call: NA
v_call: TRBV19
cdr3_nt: TGTGCCAGTAGTAGGACGGACGACCTTGGAAACACCATATATTTT
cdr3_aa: CASSRTDDLGNTIYF

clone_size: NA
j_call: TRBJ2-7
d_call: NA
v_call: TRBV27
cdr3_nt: TGTGCCAGCAGTTCCCCCGGATTCCTCCCCTACGAGCAGTACTTC
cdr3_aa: CASSSPGFLPYEQYF

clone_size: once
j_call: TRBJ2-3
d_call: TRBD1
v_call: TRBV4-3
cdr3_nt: TGCGCCAGCAGCCGGCGGACAGGGGGCGTAGATACGCAGTATTTT
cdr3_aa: CASSRRTGGVDTQYF

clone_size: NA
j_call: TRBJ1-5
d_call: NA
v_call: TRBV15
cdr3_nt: TGTGCCACCAGCAGAGGTCCCAATCAGCCCCAGCATTTT
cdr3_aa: CATSRGPNQPQHF

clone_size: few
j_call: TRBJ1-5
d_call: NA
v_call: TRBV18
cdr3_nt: TGTGCCAGCTCACGAAATACAGGGAGCGATCAGCCCCAGCATTTT
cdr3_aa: CASSRNTGSDQPQHF

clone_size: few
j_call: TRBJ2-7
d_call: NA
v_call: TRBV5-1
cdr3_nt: TGCGCCAGCAGCTCGGACTACGGGGTCTACGAGCAGTACTTC
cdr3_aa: CASSSDYGVYEQYF

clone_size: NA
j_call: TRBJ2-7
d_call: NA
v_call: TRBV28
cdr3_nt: TGTGCCAGCAGTTCAGGGACAATCGTCCACGAGCAGTACTTC
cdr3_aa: CASSSGTIVHEQYF

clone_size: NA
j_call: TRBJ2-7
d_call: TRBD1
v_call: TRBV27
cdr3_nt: TGTGCCAGCAGTCTAATACAGGGGGCTGGGTACGAGCAGTACTTC
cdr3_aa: CASSLIQGAGYEQYF

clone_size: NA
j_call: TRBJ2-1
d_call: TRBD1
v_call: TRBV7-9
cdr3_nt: TGTGCCAGCAGCTTCTGGACAGGGATTAATGAGCAGTTCTTC
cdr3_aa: CASSFWTGINEQFF

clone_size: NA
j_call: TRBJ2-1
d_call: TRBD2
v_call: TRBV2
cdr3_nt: TGTGCCAGCCCCGGGAAATCCCTAGCGGGGACACACAATGAGCAGTTCTTC
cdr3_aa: CASPGKSLAGTHNEQFF

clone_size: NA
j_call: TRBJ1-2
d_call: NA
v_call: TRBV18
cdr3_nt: TGTGCCAGCTCCCAGGGACTCCCTGATGGCTACACCTTC
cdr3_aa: CASSQGLPDGYTF

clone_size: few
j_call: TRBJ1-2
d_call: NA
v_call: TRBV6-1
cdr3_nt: TGTGCCAGCTTCCTTAACTATGGCTACACCTTC
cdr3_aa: CASFLNYGYTF

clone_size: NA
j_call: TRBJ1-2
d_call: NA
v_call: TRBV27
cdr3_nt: TGTGCCAGCAGTTTTAACCCCAGGGGAGGCTACACCTTC
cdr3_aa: CASSFNPRGGYTF

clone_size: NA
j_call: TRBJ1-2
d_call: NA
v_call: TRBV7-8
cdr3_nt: TGTGCCAGCAGCTTAGTCCCCCGACAGCCAGACGATGGCTACACCTTC
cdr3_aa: CASSLVPRQPDDGYTF

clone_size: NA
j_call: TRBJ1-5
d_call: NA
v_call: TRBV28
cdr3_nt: TGTGCCAGCAGTCGGGATGTTAATCAGCCCCAGCATTTT
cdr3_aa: CASSRDVNQPQHF

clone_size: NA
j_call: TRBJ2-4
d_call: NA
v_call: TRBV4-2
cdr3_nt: TGTGCCAGCAGCCAAGATTTCTCCGTGGTGGTAGCCAAAAACATTCAGTACTTC
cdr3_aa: CASSQDFSVVVAKNIQYF

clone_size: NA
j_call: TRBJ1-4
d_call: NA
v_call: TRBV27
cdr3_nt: TGTGCCAGCAGTTCGGAGAGATCCTATGAAAAACTGTTTTTT
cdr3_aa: CASSSERSYEKLFF

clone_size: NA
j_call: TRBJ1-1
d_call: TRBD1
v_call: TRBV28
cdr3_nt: TGTGCCAGCAGTGAGGGGACAGTCTTTGAAGCTTTCTTT
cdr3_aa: CASSEGTVFEAFF

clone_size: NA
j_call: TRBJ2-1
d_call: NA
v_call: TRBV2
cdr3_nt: TGTGCCAGCAGTGAATTGGGGGCCCCGGGAGCGCAGCAGTTCTTC
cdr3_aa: CASSELGAPGAQQFF